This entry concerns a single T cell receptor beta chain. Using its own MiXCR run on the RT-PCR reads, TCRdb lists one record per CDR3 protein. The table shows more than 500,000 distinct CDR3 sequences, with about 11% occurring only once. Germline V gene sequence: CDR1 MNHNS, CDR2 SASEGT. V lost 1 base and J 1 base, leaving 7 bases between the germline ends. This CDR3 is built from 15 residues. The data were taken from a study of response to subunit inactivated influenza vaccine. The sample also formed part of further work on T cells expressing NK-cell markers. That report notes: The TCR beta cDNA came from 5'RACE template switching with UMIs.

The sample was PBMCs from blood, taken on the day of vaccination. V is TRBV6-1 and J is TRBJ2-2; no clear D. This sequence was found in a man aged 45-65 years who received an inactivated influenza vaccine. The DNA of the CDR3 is TGTGCCAGCAGTGAAGTTGGTCAGAACACCGGGGAGCTGTTTTTT. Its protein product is CASSEVGQNTGELFF.